The entry that follows covers one T cell receptor (beta chain) sequence. This clone has a single count. Its antigen has not been determined. Qualities for individual bases were not recorded, and no much larger clone is one base off. These data originate in a study of cytomegalovirus exposure and HLA in healthy donors (dated by TCRdb to about 2017). Context from the whole study: An earlier analysis of some 620 of the donors reported 250 to 350 Gb of sequence data and 117 million unique TCR beta sequences obtained from around 180 million T cells. An earlier analysis of around 540 of the donors applied high-throughput TCR beta sequencing to assess whether each TCR beta V gene segment acted as functional or pseudogenic. Donor age, sex, ethnicity and CMV serostatus were compiled alongside the repertoire data. The study aimed to test whether signatures of past pathogen exposure could be identified by cataloging public T cell receptors. Because of strong linkage in the cohort, 5 or 6 DR-DQ haplotypes were treated as single units for association and clustering. Every repertoire in the discovery cohort had been generated on one and the same sequencing platform. Across some 400 genotyped donors of the cohort, an average of roughly 250,000 unique TCR beta nucleotide sequences per donor were sequenced, and around 20% of those sequences were non-productive. A later analysis re-analyzed previously published TCR beta repertoires from 600 to 850 donors and added high-resolution HLA genotyping to study TCR occurrence patterns. Among the roughly 370 genotyped donors, 81% belonged to the genetic ancestry cluster associated with self-reported Caucasian donors. The later analysis used no new phenotypic data to find candidate immune exposures, relying instead on TCR beta sequences and their occurrence across donors. Both class I and class II loci were covered by HLA typing, at four-digit resolution. To predict cytomegalovirus infection status, the study combined high-throughput TCR immunosequencing, statistical association of individual TCRs with disease status, and machine learning. A later genetic analysis used genome-wide SNP genotypes for about 60% of the roughly 700 donors, treating that subset as a discovery cohort. The study used immunosequencing to profile the T cell repertoires of 670 or so subjects and linked those repertoires to cytomegalovirus serostatus. Typing coverage varied by locus: roughly 629-630 donors for A, B, C, DRB1 and DQB1; around 560 for DQA1; about 600 for DPA1; some 470 for DPB1. In addition to the first cohort of about 650 subjects, a separate validation cohort of 120 different subjects was used. Approximately 330 gigabases of sequencing data and about 92 million unique TCR sequences made up an early release that covered several hundred HLA-typed donors. The paper as a whole reports these results and caveats: Linkage disequilibrium might explain the correlated functional status among segregating V segments, but an unknown experimental factor could not be excluded. A further reported finding was that TCR beta sequences accurately predicted the HLA-A and HLA-B alleles for most subjects in the first cohort. When HLA alleles, especially DR and DQ, strongly co-occurred, attributing TCR associations to individual alleles was difficult. A later analysis found that TCR association rates varied across HLA loci, with DRB1 alleles showing the most associated TCRs and HLA-C alleles the fewest. In vitro tests confirmed that a few of the cytomegalovirus-associated TCR beta chains recognize cytomegalovirus antigens. A later genetic analysis associated a missense DCLRE1C variant with V-gene and J-gene trimming of TCR beta chains, and an independent cohort replicated the association. Broadly in line with IMGT annotations, most TCR beta V segments showed up in productive rearrangements about 90% or about 30% of the time in an earlier analysis of around 600 of the donors. According to a later analysis, parvovirus B19, influenza, CMV and Epstein-Barr virus appeared linked to several top co-occurrence clusters. The authors suggested that the approach could potentially be extended to other disease states and immunological phenotypes. In the study, 150 to 200 TCR beta chains were listed as associated with cytomegalovirus. In a later analysis, most CMV-associated TCR beta chains were found to appear HLA-restricted, with HLA associations seemingly driven largely by CMV exposure. A later analysis found that HLA-associated TCR beta chains were more clonally expanded and had lower generation probabilities than equally common non-associated chains. Some 15 rarely observed V segments, including chromosome 9 orphons, were excluded from the earlier analysis of several hundred of the donors because counts were too low. Compared with the roughly 670-donor mean, donors in an Asian-associated ancestry cluster had fewer N-insertions in productive TCRs, according to a later genetic analysis. Most TCR sequences were observed very rarely across donors, whereas some public TCRs were present in many individuals. A group of highly shared sequence variants was considered likely to be a technical artifact of the sequencing pipeline. In this cohort, only TCR beta chains were sequenced, and detectable features were limited by the absence of alpha or paired-chain data. CMV serostatus was the only immune exposure information available for the cohort. Because HLA typing was unavailable for some donors at each locus, only the typed subset was used in association tests. At a false discovery rate of 0.05, a later analysis linked around 15,000 TCR beta sequences to specific HLA alleles. Cytomegalovirus status was reported to be diagnosed by the classifier with high specificity and sensitivity in both the original and validation cohorts. Some IMGT-functional V segments, including TRBV6-2 and TRBV6-3, could not be distinguished by the 87-base-pair reads and were therefore excluded. Presence/absence analyses assumed roughly uniform sequencing depth across donors, an assumption that may not hold.

The cohort comprised 666 healthy bone marrow donors. At the time of sampling, all cohort members were nominally healthy, though unrecorded immune exposures were likely present. The donor tested CMV seronegative, placing the donor among the 350 or so seronegative members of the cohort. Every donor gave a peripheral blood sample, and the peripheral blood mononuclear cells from that sample were used for TCR beta sequencing. The Qiagen DNeasy Blood Extraction Kit was used to extract genomic DNA from the blood cell samples. Germline trimming: 5 bases from V, 1 base from J; junction bases outside gene matches: 9. From the cysteine through the phenylalanine, the CDR3 covers 17 amino acids. Only the CDR3 part of the read is kept: 51 bases, read in frame from the first base. From a lookup of the germline V gene, CDR1 and CDR2 are LGHNA and YSLEER. Preparation of the library involved the immunoSEQ multiplex PCR assay. The multiplex PCR relied on a mix of 60 forward primers for TCR Vbeta segments and 13 reverse primers for TCR Jbeta segments. The CDR3 region of rearranged TCR beta genes was amplified from genomic DNA with a multiplex PCR assay. The amplified TCR beta libraries were sequenced on the Illumina HiSeq System as 87-base-pair reads. Regarding the original processing steps: In a later analysis, tens of millions of unique TCR beta chains were counted across the approximately 640 repertoires, and roughly 9.9 million of these chains were shared by at least two donors. To remove PCR and sequencing errors, raw reads were error-corrected and collapsed into unique sequences using a nearest-neighbor algorithm that merged closely related sequences. V, D and J gene segments were assigned by aligning CDR3 sequences to IMGT reference sequences. For a sequence to be retained, at least a six-nucleotide match to both a V gene segment and a J gene segment was required. A rearrangement was called productive if the CDR3 had no stop codons and remained in frame with V and J, and every other rearrangement was called non-productive. Following IMGT convention, CDR3 was defined as the stretch from the second conserved V-encoded cysteine up to the conserved J-encoded phenylalanine. In an earlier analysis of roughly 580 of the donors, sequences lacking an unambiguous match to a single V gene segment were excluded. In an earlier analysis of 587 of the donors, a V segment was called functional when productive rearrangements were above 56.7%, and segregating when the standard deviation between donors exceeded 5%. A statistical classification framework was developed to diagnose cytomegalovirus status using the catalog of TCR beta chain sequences. V and J gene assignment, in a later analysis, came from comparing TCR nucleotide sequences with IMGT/GENE-DB human TR gene sequences. In a later analysis, CDR3 sequences and most-parsimonious VDJ recombination scenarios were assigned using the TCRdist pipeline. In a later analysis, every TCR beta chain was defined by the combination of its CDR3 amino acid sequence and its V-gene family, and reads without a unique V-gene family were dropped. In a later analysis, around 600 highly shared, low-generation-probability nucleotide sequences were removed to address suspected cross-contamination and a sequencing artifact. A later analysis calculated a clonal expansion index for each public chain from normalized within-repertoire ranks of inferred template counts. In a later analysis, generation probabilities were computed using a VDJ recombination model fitted to out-of-frame rearrangements, and the results were checked against IGoR. Hypergeometric tests were used in a later analysis to score TCR-TCR, TCR-HLA and TCR-CMV co-occurrence, with a repertoire-size bias correction applied to the TCR pairs. False discovery rates were estimated in a later analysis by permuting HLA or CMV assignments 20 times. In a later analysis, co-occurring TCRs were grouped using DBSCAN, with TCRdist sequence similarity added in when clustering inside HLA-allele-positive subsets. Repertoires with fewer than 30,000 or more than 120,000 public chains, plus five repertoires with anomalous nucleotide sharing, were excluded from co-occurrence clustering. The immuneACCESS repertoire file appears here via TCRdb, limited to in-frame rearrangements. These files lack a portion of the clones; in checked studies, under half of the deficit traces to unresolved V genes, and the cause of the others is not known. The D gene and trimming were derived from the DNA, and the V and J assignments and clone size from that table. The sample has 150,000 to 200,000 clones on record, approximately 85% of them singletons. The ten most abundant clones make up more than 1.5% of the sample.

The specimen sequenced was PBMCs. The receptor was derived from a man aged 18 to 29 in good health and CMV-seronegative. The rearrangement combines TRBV4-3 with TRBJ2-5; TRBD2 lines up with 11 middle nucleotides. The nucleotides are TGCGCCAGCAGCAGAGGACGGACTAGCGGGCTCCAAGAGACCCAGTACTTC. It encodes CASSRGRTSGLQETQYF.